These 21 T cell receptor beta chains were all obtained from the same sample, sequenced in a study of human T cells and chemical hapten exposure. Using its own MiXCR run on the RACE reads, TCRdb lists one record per CDR3 protein. This table has around 380,000 distinct CDR3 sequences, approximately 4.4% appearing once. Time point indicated: patch test 1, 2 weeks after DPC sensitization. Sample treatment: therapeutic diphenylcyclopropenone sensitization with weekly scalp DPC. The starting material was whole blood, obtained in connection with sensitization to the hapten diphenylcyclopropenone (DPC). These receptors were obtained from a woman aged 45-65 years with alopecia areata. Some clones in this sample may be carry-over from other donors' samples.

This clonotype was picked up a small number of times. The genes are TRBV12-3 or TRBV12-4 and TRBJ1-6; 7 bases map to TRBD1. This CDR3 spans 14 amino acids. V was clipped by 3 bases and J by 7 bases; unmatched bases: 3. The CDR3 loop reads CASSFGTENSPLHF. The CDR3 DNA reads TGTGCCAGCAGTTTTGGGACAGAAAATTCACCCCTCCACTTT.

This clonotype was recorded a few times. V is TRBV20-1 and J is TRBJ1-2; possibly TRBD1 for D (6 bases). V dropped 1 base and J dropped 4 bases, with 19 bases sitting between them. Germline-derived CDR1 and CDR2 are DFQATT and SNEGSKA (reference sequence). There are 16 residues in the CDR3. The CDR3 loop is CSARAIRGGDSYGYTF. CDR3 DNA: TGCAGTGCTAGAGCCATCCGAGGGGGGGACTCCTATGGCTACACCTTC.

The gene calls are TRBV5-1 and TRBJ2-3; 10 bases are a match to TRBD2. The CDR3 length is 15 residues. V shed 4 bases, J shed 2 bases, and the junction held 4 bases outside the gene matches. Germline CDR1 reads SGHRS; CDR2 reads YFSETQ. The CDR3 spells CASSRTSGITDTQYF. In nucleotides, the CDR3 is TGCGCCAGCAGCAGGACTAGCGGAATCACAGATACGCAGTATTTT.

V and J are TRBV20-1 and TRBJ2-1; 8 nucleotides line up with TRBD2. The CDR3 consists of 14 residues. The junction had 7 bases not matched to a gene; V was cut back by 2 bases and J by 7 bases. Germline CDR1 and CDR2: DFQATT and SNEGSKA (reference sequence). The CDR3 protein is CSARPPTGGNEQFF. DNA for the CDR3: TGCAGTGCTAGACCCCCAACGGGAGGGAATGAGCAGTTCTTC.

This clonotype was picked up many times. The V gene is TRBV20-1, the J gene TRBJ2-7, with 9 bases lining up with TRBD2. The V segment lost 0 bases and the J segment 6 bases; nucleotides outside the gene matches: 6. The CDR3 has 14 residues. Germline CDR1 and CDR2: DFQATT and SNEGSKA (reference sequence). CDR3 in amino acids: CSARDMASGVEQYF. DNA for the CDR3: TGCAGTGCTAGAGATATGGCTAGCGGGGTCGAGCAGTACTTC.

Many counts were recorded for this clonotype. The chain couples TRBV9 to TRBJ2-7, with D possibly TRBD1 on 6 matching bases. Germline CDR1 SGDLS, CDR2 YYNGEE. The CDR3 has 14 amino acids. V lost 4 bases to trimming and J lost 3 bases, with 14 bases between them. The CDR3 coding sequence is TGTGCCAGCAGCCCGACGGAACAGGGCTACGAGCAGTACTTC. Translation gives CASSPTEQGYEQYF.

This clonotype occurred a few times. The rearrangement uses TRBV4-1 and TRBJ1-1, with TRBD1 as a possible D gene (6 bases). The CDR3 length is 15 residues. V was trimmed by 3 bases and J by 2 bases, leaving 13 bases between them. Germline loops: CDR1 MGHRA, CDR2 YSYEKL. CDR3 DNA sequence: TGCGCCAGCAGCCAGGGGTTGACAGGAAACACTGAAGCTTTCTTT. Its translation is CASSQGLTGNTEAFF.

The J gene is TRBJ1-1, the V gene TRBV4-1, with D possibly matching TRBD1 (6 bases). Germline V gene sequence: CDR1 MGHRA, CDR2 YSYEKL. V lost 3 bases to trimming and J lost 4 bases, with 12 bases between them. The CDR3 is 14 amino acids. The CDR3 DNA is TGCGCCAGCAGCCAGATACAGGGTTTCACTGAAGCTTTCTTT. This codes for CASSQIQGFTEAFF.

The V gene is TRBV9, the J gene TRBJ2-3; D might be TRBD1 (5 bases). Trimming took 2 bases from V and 4 from J, leaving 8 bases between them. The CDR3 is 13 amino acids. Germline V CDR1 and CDR2: SGDLS, YYNGEE. CDR3 sequence: CASSVWGSDTQYF. The CDR3 coding sequence is TGTGCCAGCAGCGTGTGGGGCTCAGATACGCAGTATTTT.

This clonotype has at least ten counts. This rearrangement joins TRBV29-1 to TRBJ1-2, with TRBD1 matching 11 bases. Germline CDR1 reads SQVTM; CDR2 reads ANQGSEA. The CDR3 is 14 residues long. V lost 1 base to trimming and J lost 7 bases; unmatched junction nucleotides: 5. DNA of the CDR3: TGCAGCGTTGAAGGGGGACAGGGGGACTCTGGCTACACCTTC. Protein: CSVEGGQGDSGYTF.

In the case of this clonotype: A much larger clone is a single base away; this may be a read error. This chain joins TRBV29-1 and TRBJ1-4; 8 nucleotides match TRBD1. This CDR3 has 13 amino acids. Germline values: CDR1 SQVTM, CDR2 ANQGSEA. V trimming: 6 bases; J trimming: 7 bases; junction bases outside the gene matches: 7. The CDR3 region has the DNA TGCAGCGTCTGGACAGGGAGGGGTGAAAAACTGTTTTTT. It is translated as CSVWTGRGEKLFF. Full variable domain (remainder filled in from reference TRBV29-1 and TRBJ1-4): SAVISQKPSRDICQRGTSLTIQCQVDSQVTMMFWYRQQPGQSLTLIATANQGSEATYESGFVIDKFPISRPNLTFSTLTVSNMSPEDSSIYLCSVWTGRGEKLFFGSGTQLSVL.

This clonotype was seen many times. The V call is TRBV5-5, the J call TRBJ1-5; TRBD1 is a possible D gene (5 bases). The germline V and J ends were trimmed by 0 bases and 2 bases, with 6 bases remaining between them. This CDR3 is 14 amino acids long. Germline CDR1 reads SGHKS; CDR2 reads YYEKEE (reference sequence). Written as DNA, the CDR3 is TGTGCCAGCAGCTTGGGCAGGGGCAATCAGCCCCAGCATTTT. As protein: CASSLGRGNQPQHF.

This clonotype has only a few counts. J is TRBJ1-5 and V is TRBV6-5; D gene unclear. Germline-derived CDR1 and CDR2 are MNHEY and SVGAGI. There are 15 residues in the CDR3. V lost 4 bases and J 0 bases, leaving 10 bases between the germline ends. This CDR3 reads CASSSRKNSNQPQHF. The CDR3 DNA follows: TGTGCCAGCAGTTCCAGAAAGAATAGCAATCAGCCCCAGCATTTT.

CDR3 protein: CASSLGGTRDEKLFF. The CDR3 coding sequence is TGTGCCAGCAGCTTAGGGGGGACGAGAGATGAAAAACTGTTTTTT. This rearrangement joins TRBV7-9 to TRBJ1-4, with a tentative D call TRBD1 (5 bases). The germline CDR1 and CDR2 sequences are SEHNR and FQNEAQ (reference sequence). Trimming took 1 base from V and 6 from J, leaving 12 bases between them. CDR3 size: 15 residues.

Ten or more counts support this clonotype. The rearrangement uses TRBV9 and TRBJ1-1; 9 nucleotides align to TRBD1. Germline V lookup: CDR1 SGDLS, CDR2 YYNGEE. The CDR3 has 17 residues. The V segment lost 0 bases and the J segment 1 base; nucleotides outside the gene matches: 7. The chain's CDR3 is CASSVGGGQGRNTEAFF. For the CDR3, the DNA is TGTGCCAGCAGCGTAGGAGGGGGACAGGGACGGAACACTGAAGCTTTCTTT.

This clonotype was seen ten or more times. The chain is built from TRBV7-2 and TRBJ2-1; D is unresolved. The CDR3 has 12 residues. CDR1 is SGHTA and CDR2 is FQGNSA in the germline V gene. Trimming shortened V by 6 bases and J by 10 bases, and 13 bases separated the two germline ends. The CDR3 bases are TGTGCCAGCAGGACAATGTCCCGGGAGCAGTTCTTC. The encoded protein is CASRTMSREQFF.

This clonotype has more than one count but fewer than ten. The J gene is TRBJ2-5, the V gene TRBV23-1; 11 nucleotides agree with TRBD1. TRBV23-1 is classed as an ORF, of uncertain function. The CDR3 extends over 13 amino acids. V gave up 8 bases and J gave up 5 bases; unmatched junction bases: 4. The CDR3 sequence is CASLDRGLETQYF. Here the CDR3 DNA reads TGCGCCAGCCTGGACAGGGGGCTTGAGACCCAGTACTTC.

This clonotype showed up just a few times. This chain uses TRBV9 with TRBJ2-2, with TRBD1 matching 9 bases. V shed 0 bases, J shed 7 bases, and the junction held 7 bases outside the gene matches. CDR3 length: 16 residues. Germline V gene lookup returns CDR1 SGDLS and CDR2 YYNGEE. The CDR3 DNA follows: TGTGCCAGCAGCGTAGAGGGACAGGGTATGATCGGGGAGCTGTTTTTT. Translation: CASSVEGQGMIGELFF.

This clonotype came up a few times. The V gene is TRBV19, the J gene TRBJ2-1; TRBD1 agrees at 9 bases. The CDR3 sequence is 13 residues long. Germline CDR1 reads LNHDA; CDR2 reads SQIVND (reference sequence). V shed 8 bases, J shed 2 bases, and the junction held 1 base outside the gene matches. The CDR3 bases are TGTGCCAGTGGACAGGGGACCTACAATGAGCAGTTCTTC. It encodes CASGQGTYNEQFF.

In its sample, this clonotype was seen many times. This chain joins TRBV29-1 and TRBJ2-7, with 8 bases fitting TRBD1. From germline, CDR1 is SQVTM and CDR2 ANQGSEA. Unmatched junction bases numbered 5, after V lost 3 bases and J lost 7 bases. The CDR3 totals 12 residues. The CDR3 region has the DNA TGCAGCGTTGACGGACAGGGCCCGGAGCAGTACTTC. Amino acids: CSVDGQGPEQYF.

This clonotype has just a few counts. V and J are TRBV13 and TRBJ1-1; 10 bases match TRBD1. The CDR3 has 15 amino acids. V lost 4 bases and J lost 4; bases outside the gene matches: 6. The germline V gene encodes CDR1 PRHDT and CDR2 FYEKMQ (reference sequence). The chain's CDR3 is CASSSSRTGGTEAFF. The DNA for the CDR3 is TGTGCCAGCAGCTCTTCCCGGACAGGGGGCACTGAAGCTTTCTTT.